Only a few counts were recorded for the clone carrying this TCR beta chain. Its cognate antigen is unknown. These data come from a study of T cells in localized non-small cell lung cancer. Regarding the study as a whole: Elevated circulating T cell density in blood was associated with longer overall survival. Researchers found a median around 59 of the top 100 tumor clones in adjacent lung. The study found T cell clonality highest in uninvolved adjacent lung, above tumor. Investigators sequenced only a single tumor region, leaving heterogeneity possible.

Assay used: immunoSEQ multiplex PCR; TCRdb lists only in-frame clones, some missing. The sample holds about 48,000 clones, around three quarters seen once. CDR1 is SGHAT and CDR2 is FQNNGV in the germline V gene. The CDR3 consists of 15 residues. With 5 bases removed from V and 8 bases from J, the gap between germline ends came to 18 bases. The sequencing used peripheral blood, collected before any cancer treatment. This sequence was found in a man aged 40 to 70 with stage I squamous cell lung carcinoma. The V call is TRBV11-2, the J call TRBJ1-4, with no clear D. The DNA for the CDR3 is TGTGCCAGCAGCCCAAGGACGCCGGTGAGGGAAAAACTGTTTTTT. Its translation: CASSPRTPVREKLFF. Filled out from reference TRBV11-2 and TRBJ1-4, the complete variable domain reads EAGVAQSPRYKIIEKRQSVAFWCNPISGHATLYWYQQILGQGPKLLIQFQNNGVVDDSQLPKDRFSAERLKGVDSTLKIQPAKLEDSAVYLCASSPRTPVREKLFFGSGTQLSVL.